The 6 T cell receptor beta chains below were found in one sample sequenced in a study of T cells in Graves' hyperthyroidism and ophthalmopathy. Researchers took RNA transcripts and amplified the TCR beta CDR3 regions from them. The TCR CDR3 was amplified in a first-round RT-PCR using the HTBI primer set. Each CDR3 protein gets one entry after TCRdb re-called the multiplex PCR reads with MiXCR. The table records around 200,000 distinct CDR3 sequences, approximately 20% of them present only once. Input material: blood. The receptor set was obtained from a man in his forties with Graves' hyperthyroidism.

This clonotype was found many times. V usage is TRBV20-1 and J usage is TRBJ2-1; D call uncertain. Trimming took off 1 base at V and 4 bases at J, with 2 bases between the two ends. There are 11 residues in the CDR3. Germline assignment: CDR1 DFQATT and CDR2 SNEGSKA (reference sequence). Here the CDR3 reads CSARAYNEQFF. DNA for the CDR3: TGCAGTGCTAGAGCGTACAATGAGCAGTTCTTC.

This clonotype appeared a few times. This rearrangement joins TRBV6-1 to TRBJ1-6, with unresolved D. This CDR3 contains 14 residues. Trimming stripped 5 bases from V and 9 bases from J, with 14 bases between. Germline V CDR1 and CDR2: MNHNS, SASEGT. The CDR3 spells CASSPVGNLSPLHF. CDR3 sequence (DNA): TGTGCCAGCAGTCCCGTGGGCAACCTTTCACCCCTCCACTTT.

This rearrangement joins TRBV30 to TRBJ1-5, with a weak D call TRBD1 (5 bases). The CDR3 sequence is 14 residues long. Germline CDR1 GTSNPN, CDR2 SVGIG (reference sequence). The V and J ends lost 6 bases and 2 bases respectively, with 14 bases between them. The CDR3 sequence: CACSRGDGNQPQHF. In DNA form, the CDR3 reads TGTGCCTGTAGCCGAGGGGATGGCAATCAGCCCCAGCATTTT.

This clonotype has only a few counts. The chain is built from TRBV7-2 and TRBJ2-7, with 8 bases lining up with TRBD2. The germline V gene has CDR1 SGHTA and CDR2 FQGNSA. This CDR3 spans 17 amino acids. Trimming cost V 1 base and J 3 bases; bases outside gene matches: 11. The CDR3 DNA follows: TGTGCCAGCAGCTTAGATTTCCGAGCGGGGGCGCTCTACGAGCAGTACTTC. Its translation: CASSLDFRAGALYEQYF.

Many counts were recorded for this clonotype. V gene TRBV14 combines with J gene TRBJ2-1; D might be TRBD1 (5 bases). V was shortened by 4 bases and J by 4 bases, with 14 bases between the two germline ends. This CDR3 spans 15 amino acids. The germline V gene has CDR1 SGHDN and CDR2 FVKESK. CDR3 sequence reads: CASSPRGSPYNEQFF. In DNA form, the CDR3 reads TGTGCCAGCAGCCCAAGGGGCTCCCCGTACAATGAGCAGTTCTTC.

There are many counts of this clonotype. The V call is TRBV29-1, the J call TRBJ2-3; TRBD2 matches at 14 bases. After removal of 6 bases from V and 5 bases from J, the junction contained 7 bases not matched to a gene. CDR1 is SQVTM and CDR2 is ANQGSEA in the germline V gene. The CDR3 runs to 15 residues. The CDR3 loop is CSVQGLAGGQDTQYF. The CDR3 bases are TGCAGCGTACAAGGACTAGCGGGGGGACAAGATACGCAGTATTTT.